This T cell receptor (beta chain) stems from a study of Graves' ophthalmopathy and Graves' hyperthyroidism. Study outcomes and limitations: Sensitivity of approximately 90% and specificity of about 81% were achieved when a 13-signature model separated ophthalmopathy from stable hyperthyroidism. The model achieved around 67% sensitivity and 72.22% specificity for ophthalmopathy progression.

RNA transcripts were the template, and TCR beta CDR3 regions were amplified from them. After a first-round RT-PCR with HTBI primers, a second-round multiplex PCR was run. TCRdb itself ran the multiplex PCR reads through MiXCR, one entry per CDR3 protein. The table lists more than 1,000,000 distinct CDR3 sequences, around a third of them singletons. This clonotype was counted many times. Its antigen is unidentified. CDR3 size: 17 residues. V was clipped by 1 base and J by 2 bases; unmatched bases: 4. The germline V gene encodes CDR1 SGHAT and CDR2 FQNNGV. Participants with hyperthyroidism, aged 18 to 65, were newly diagnosed with under 2 months' duration.

This TCR came from an adult man with Graves' hyperthyroidism. The V gene is TRBV11-2, the J gene TRBJ1-5; 11 bases fit TRBD1. Sequenced input: peripheral blood or thyroid tissue (not recorded which). This CDR3 reads CASSLGTGGGGNQPQHF. The CDR3 DNA is TGTGCCAGCAGCTTAGGGACAGGGGGCGGGGGCAATCAGCCCCAGCATTTT.